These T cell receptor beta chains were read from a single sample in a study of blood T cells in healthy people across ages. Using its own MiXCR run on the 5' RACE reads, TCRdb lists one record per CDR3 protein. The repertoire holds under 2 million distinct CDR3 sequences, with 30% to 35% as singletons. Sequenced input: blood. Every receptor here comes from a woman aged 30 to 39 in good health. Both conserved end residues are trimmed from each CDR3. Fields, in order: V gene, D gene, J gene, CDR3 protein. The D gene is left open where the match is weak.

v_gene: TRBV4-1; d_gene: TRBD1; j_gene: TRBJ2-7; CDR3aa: ASSPGTGAGEQY
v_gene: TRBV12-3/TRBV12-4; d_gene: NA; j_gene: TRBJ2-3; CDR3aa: ASNLGGVADTQY
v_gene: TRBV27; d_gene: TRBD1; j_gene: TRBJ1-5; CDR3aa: ASSISGTGAQPQH
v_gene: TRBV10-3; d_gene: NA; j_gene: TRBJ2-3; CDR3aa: AISGGLGDTQY
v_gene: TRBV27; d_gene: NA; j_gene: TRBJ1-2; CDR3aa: ASSFLRSNYGYT
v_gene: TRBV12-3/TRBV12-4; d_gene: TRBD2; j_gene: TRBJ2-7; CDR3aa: ASSPFFGRGGQY
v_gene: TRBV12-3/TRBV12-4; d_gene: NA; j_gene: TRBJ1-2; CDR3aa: ASSLAGTGYGYT
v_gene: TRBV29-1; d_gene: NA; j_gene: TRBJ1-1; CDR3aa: SVETQNTEAF
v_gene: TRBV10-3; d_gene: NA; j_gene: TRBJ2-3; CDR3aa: AISEIKGPRDTQY
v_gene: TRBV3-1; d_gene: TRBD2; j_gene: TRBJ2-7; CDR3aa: ASSQGVAGVSHEQY
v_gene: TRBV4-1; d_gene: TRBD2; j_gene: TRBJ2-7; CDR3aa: ASSQDFMLLRTRSYEQY
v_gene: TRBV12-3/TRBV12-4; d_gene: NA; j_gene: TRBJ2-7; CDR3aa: ASSSQQGYEQY
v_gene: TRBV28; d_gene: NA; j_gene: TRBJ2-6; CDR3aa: ASSTTAPSGANVLT
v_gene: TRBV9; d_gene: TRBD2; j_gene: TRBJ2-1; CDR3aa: ASSVDEGRGSSYNEQF
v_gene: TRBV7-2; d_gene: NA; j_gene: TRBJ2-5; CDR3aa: ASSLDPGVETQY